This T cell receptor (beta chain) was found in a study of T-cell reconstitution after alpha-beta-depleted transplantation in children. This clonotype has more than one count but fewer than ten. The library targeted TCRbeta and was prepared with unique molecular identifiers. TCRdb recomputed calls from the PCR reads with MiXCR, one row per CDR3 protein. The sample includes roughly 500,000 distinct CDR3 sequences, around a third seen only once; the top ten take about 2.3%. The V end was cut by 3 bases, the J end by 8 bases, with 13 bases between. The CDR3 has 12 residues. The germline V gene encodes CDR1 SQVTM and CDR2 ANQGSEA.

The receptor comes from a human donor who donated a stem cell graft to a child with aplastic anemia. The source was PBMCs from the stem cell graft donor, collected from the stem cell graft. The chain joins TRBV29-1 to TRBJ1-2; D remains ambiguous. As DNA, the CDR3 is TGCAGCGTTGACGTGAGGGTTTACGGCTACACCTTC. Encoded protein: CSVDVRVYGYTF.